This T cell receptor beta chain was obtained from a study of tumor-infiltrating lymphocytes in primary liver carcinoma. Study context: Through surgical resection, the patients' primary liver carcinoma was treated. The study included patients who were men and women aged 30 to 69 years.

Whole-study findings and limits: The samples were not sorted (they were bulk), so CD4+ and CD8+ repertoires were not compared. Tumor top-250-clone fractions significantly exceeded those of blood (p = 0.039).

TCR beta cDNA came from about 0.45 ug total RNA, primed with a constant-region primer. What produced the TCR beta libraries was three nested multiplex PCR rounds using slightly modified ARM-PCR. PCR rounds one and two used TRBV1-TRBV30 forward primers with a C-beta reverse primer for 10 cycles each. One entry per CDR3 protein results from TCRdb running MiXCR on the multiplex PCR reads. The sample consists of 310,000 or so distinct CDR3 sequences, roughly 60% of them appearing once. Trimming pared 3 bases from V and 14 bases from J, leaving 11 bases between. Germline CDR1 reads MGHRA; CDR2 reads YSYEKL. The CDR3 runs 11 residues. Unsorted whole blood yielded the blood RNA, and germline DNA was also extracted. This clonotype was observed many times. Its antigen is not known.

The receptor was derived from a woman in her thirties with primary liver carcinoma and hepatitis B virus infection. The source material was peripheral blood. The rearrangement joins TRBV4-1 to TRBJ2-1; TRBD1 or TRBD2 may be the D gene (5 bases each). CDR3 protein: CASSQGVVEFF. CDR3 nucleotide sequence: TGCGCCAGCAGCCAGGGGGTAGTCGAGTTCTTC.